This T cell receptor beta chain is drawn from a study of cytomegalovirus exposure and HLA in healthy donors. Study-wide results and caveats: Productive rates of about 87% or about 30% were seen for most TCR beta V segments in an earlier analysis. Owing to their indistinguishability, certain V segments, notably TRBV6-2 and TRBV6-3, were excluded.

The CDR3 consists of 16 residues. CDR1 LGHNA and CDR2 YNFKEQ come from the germline V gene. V dropped 1 base and J dropped 6; count of bases not matched to a gene: 7. Notes on this clone: Its target is not known.

The PCR used 60 Vbeta and 13 Jbeta primers. Clones were read by immunoSEQ multiplex PCR, and TCRdb kept only the in-frame ones, dropping some. The table has roughly 120,000 clones, roughly four fifths seen once. The TCR originated in a young man in good health and CMV-seropositive. Sequenced sample: PBMCs. This sequence joins TRBV4-2 and TRBJ1-4; 8 bases agree with TRBD1. In nucleotides, the CDR3 is TGTGCCAGCAGCCAAGGATTGGACAGGGAGTATGAAAAACTGTTTTTT. The encoded protein is CASSQGLDREYEKLFF.